This T cell receptor beta chain was sequenced in a study of shared clonotypes between healthy human individuals. Study outcomes and limitations: Only blood samples were collected, and tissue repertoires likely differ.

Per the authors' pipeline: Quality scores were absent from the junction-only immunoSEQ sequences, so filtering differed. Libraries were prepared by immunoSEQ multiplex PCR; TCRdb keeps only in-frame clonotypes and omits some of them. The D gene and trimming were derived from the DNA, and the V and J assignments and clone size from that table. The sample includes more than 150,000 clones, approximately 61% of them seen just once. In its sample, this clone was seen a few times. Its antigen is unknown. V was pared by 4 bases and J by 6 bases, with 3 bases of the junction left unmatched. This CDR3 has 15 amino acids. Germline CDR1 is KGHSH and CDR2 is LQKENI.

The chain couples TRBV18 to TRBJ2-1, with TRBD2 identical over 13 bases. This TCR was recovered from a man aged 25-45 years in good health. What was sequenced was memory CD4+ T cells sorted from blood. Subset meaning: CD45RA-negative fraction. The CDR3 nucleotides read TGTGCCAGCTCACTCACTAGCGGGAGGGTCAATGAGCAGTTCTTC. Protein: CASSLTSGRVNEQFF.